One sample yielded the 10 T cell receptor beta chains listed below, sequenced in a study of early T cells in non-severe SARS-CoV-2 infection. MiXCR, run by TCRdb on the 5' RACE reads, gives a single entry per CDR3 protein. The sample holds 75,000 to 100,000 distinct CDR3 sequences, more than 13% seen once. Sequenced: whole blood. The source is an adult who was a healthcare worker with PCR-confirmed SARS-CoV-2 infection or an uninfected control (not recorded which).

This chain joins TRBV6-6 and TRBJ2-1, with no clear D. The length of the CDR3 is 12 residues. From germline, CDR1 is MNHNY and CDR2 SVGAGI (reference sequence). V lost 4 bases to trimming and J lost 3 bases, with 4 bases between them. In nucleotides, the CDR3 is TGTGCCAGCAGTTCTGACTACAATGAGCAGTTCTTC. Its protein product is CASSSDYNEQFF.

This clonotype was counted only a few times. The chain recombines TRBV12-3 or TRBV12-4 with TRBJ2-7; 11 bases fit TRBD2. V shed 7 bases, J shed 6 bases, and the junction held 8 bases outside the gene matches. This CDR3 comprises 14 residues. CDR3 residues: CASTPTSGRREQYF. The CDR3 coding sequence is TGTGCCAGCACCCCCACTAGCGGGAGACGCGAGCAGTACTTC.

This rearrangement joins TRBV4-2 to TRBJ2-3; 9 bases agree with TRBD2. CDR1 and CDR2 from the germline V gene are LGHNA and YNFKEQ. V shed 1 base and J 3 bases; nucleotides not matched to a gene: 8. This CDR3 contains 17 residues. CDR3 region: CASSQVFGGRATDTQYF. CDR3 sequence (DNA): TGTGCCAGCAGCCAAGTGTTTGGCGGGAGGGCAACAGATACGCAGTATTTT.

The rearrangement uses TRBV28 and TRBJ1-2, with D perhaps TRBD1 (6 bases). The CDR3 is made up of 15 amino acids. Between the trimmed V and J ends, which lost 3 bases and 2 bases, there was a span of 13 bases. Germline V gives CDR1 MDHEN, CDR2 SYDVKM. The CDR3 DNA sequence: TGTGCCAGCAGTTTCGCAGGGGTCAACAACTATGGCTACACCTTC. Translated: CASSFAGVNNYGYTF.

This clonotype was seen a handful of times. The chain combines TRBV29-1 with TRBJ2-2; no firm D call. Trimming stripped 7 bases from V and 3 bases from J, with 9 bases between. The CDR3 is 12 residues long. Germline V gene data show CDR1 as SQVTM and CDR2 as ANQGSEA. Here the CDR3 DNA reads TGCAGCGCCTACTGGGACACCGGGGAGCTGTTTTTT. Translated: CSAYWDTGELFF.

This clonotype has just a few counts. The V and J genes are TRBV3-1 and TRBJ2-1; no definite D call. Germline assignment: CDR1 LGHDT and CDR2 YNNKEL (reference sequence). Trimming cost V 6 bases and J 8 bases, with 11 bases left between them. This CDR3 has 12 residues. CDR3 sequence reads: CASSQRRDEQFF. CDR3 nucleotides: TGTGCCAGCAGTCAAAGACGCGATGAGCAGTTCTTC.

This clonotype was observed a handful of times. V is TRBV24-1 and J is TRBJ2-2; tentative D call: TRBD2 (5 bases). Trimming cost V 6 bases and J 2 bases, with 12 bases left between them. Looked up from germline, CDR1 is KGHDR and CDR2 is SFDVKD. The length of the CDR3 is 15 residues. The DNA for the CDR3 is TGTGCCACCAGTAGGCCCGGAGGAAACACCGGGGAGCTGTTTTTT. Translating it yields CATSRPGGNTGELFF.

This clonotype occurred many times. The genes are TRBV4-1 and TRBJ2-1, with 10 bases aligning to TRBD2. V dropped 2 bases and J dropped 7; count of bases not matched to a gene: 5. Germline CDR1 is MGHRA and CDR2 is YSYEKL. This CDR3 has 15 amino acids. CDR3 DNA: TGCGCCAGCAGCCAACCCGGGACTAGCGTGAATGAGCAGTTCTTC. Translation: CASSQPGTSVNEQFF.

This clonotype appeared many times. The genes are TRBV6-2 or TRBV6-3 and TRBJ2-1, with 8 bases aligning to TRBD2. Germline CDR1 MNHEY, CDR2 SVGEGT. Trimming removed 11 bases from V and 8 bases from J; junction bases left unmatched: 14. The CDR3 spans 14 residues. In nucleotides, the CDR3 is TGTGCCGGGTCACGAAGCGGGAGAACTGATGAGCAGTTCTTC. This translates into CAGSRSGRTDEQFF.

This clonotype has more than one count but fewer than ten. This chain connects TRBV28 to TRBJ2-3; D not certain. The ends were cut back, 3 bases at V and 3 bases at J, with 4 bases in the middle. The germline V gene has CDR1 MDHEN and CDR2 SYDVKM. The CDR3 is made up of 12 amino acids. The DNA for the CDR3 is TGTGCCAGCAGTTTCCTAACAGATACGCAGTATTTT. Translating it yields CASSFLTDTQYF.